A single sample gave rise to the 5 T cell receptor beta chains below, sequenced in a study of T cells after yellow fever vaccination. TCRdb reanalysed the 5' RACE reads using MiXCR and keeps one entry per CDR3 protein. This table has around 160,000 distinct CDR3 sequences, less than 9% appearing once. This specimen consisted of CD4+ T cells sorted from PBMCs, obtained around 5 days after the first yellow fever vaccination. The receptors come from a young man who received the YFV17D yellow fever vaccine.

This clonotype was picked up many times. The rearrangement links TRBV7-2 to TRBJ2-5; a possible D gene is TRBD2 (7 bases). From germline, CDR1 is SGHTA and CDR2 FQGNSA. The V end lost 1 base, the J end lost 6 bases, and 18 bases lay between the germline ends. The CDR3 extends over 16 amino acids. The CDR3 coding sequence is TGTGCCAGCAGCTTAGATTGGGGGGGGCGCTCAAAGACCCAGTACTTC. Translation: CASSLDWGGRSKTQYF.

In its sample, this clonotype was seen many times. CDR3 nucleotides: TGTGCCAGCGGTTTTGCCGGAAACACCATATATTTT. Translated, it gives CASGFAGNTIYF. The chain recombines TRBV2 with TRBJ1-3; D gene uncertain. The CDR3 is 12 residues long. CDR1 is SNHLY and CDR2 is FYNNEI in the germline V gene. Deletions cut 8 bases from V and 4 bases from J, with 9 bases between.

This clonotype was counted many times. The CDR3 DNA is TGCAGTGCTAGACCGGGACAGAGCCTCTCTGAAGCTTTCTTT. Encoded protein: CSARPGQSLSEAFF. This chain links TRBV20-1 with TRBJ1-1; 7 nucleotides agree with TRBD1. Germline V lookup: CDR1 DFQATT, CDR2 SNEGSKA (reference sequence). Trimming removed 2 bases from V and 6 bases from J; junction bases left unmatched: 9. The CDR3 sequence is 14 residues long.

Note on this clonotype: One base away lies a much larger clone, so this may be a sequencing read error. The CDR3 sequence is CACSPHPSTDTQYF. For the CDR3, the DNA is TGTGCCTGCAGCCCACACCCTAGCACAGATACGCAGTATTTT. The chain carries TRBV7-2 and TRBJ2-3; no clear D gene. Germline loops: CDR1 SGHTA, CDR2 FQGNSA. The CDR3 length is 14 residues.

This clonotype was picked up many times. The V call is TRBV7-2, the J call TRBJ1-2, with a possible D match to TRBD1 (5 bases). This CDR3 is built from 12 residues. Germline-derived CDR1 and CDR2 are SGHTA and FQGNSA. Trimming took off 2 bases at V and 9 bases at J, with 10 bases between the two ends. The CDR3 region has the DNA TGTGCCAGCAGCTTACAGGGTCGTCGCTACACCTTC. Residues: CASSLQGRRYTF.